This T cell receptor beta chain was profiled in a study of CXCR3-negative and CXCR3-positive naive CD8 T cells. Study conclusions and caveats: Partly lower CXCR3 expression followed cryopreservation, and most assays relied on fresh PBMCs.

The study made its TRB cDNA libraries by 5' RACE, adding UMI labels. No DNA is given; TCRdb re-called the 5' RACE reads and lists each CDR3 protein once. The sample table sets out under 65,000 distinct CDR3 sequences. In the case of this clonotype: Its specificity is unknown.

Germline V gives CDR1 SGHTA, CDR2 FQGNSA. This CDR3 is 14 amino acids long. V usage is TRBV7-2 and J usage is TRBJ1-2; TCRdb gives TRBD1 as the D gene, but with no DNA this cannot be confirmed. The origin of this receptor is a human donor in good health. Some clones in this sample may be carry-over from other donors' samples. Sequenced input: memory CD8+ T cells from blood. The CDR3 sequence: CASSKLTETYGYTF.